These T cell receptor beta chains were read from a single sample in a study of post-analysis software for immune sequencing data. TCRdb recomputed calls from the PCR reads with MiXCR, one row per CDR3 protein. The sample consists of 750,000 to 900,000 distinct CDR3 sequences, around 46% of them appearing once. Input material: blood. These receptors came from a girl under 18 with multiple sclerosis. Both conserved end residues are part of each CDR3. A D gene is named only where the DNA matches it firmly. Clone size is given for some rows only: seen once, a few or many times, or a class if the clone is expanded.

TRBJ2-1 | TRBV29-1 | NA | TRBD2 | CSAGTSGSRGNEQFF | TGCAGCGCCGGGACTAGCGGGAGCAGGGGCAATGAGCAGTTCTTC
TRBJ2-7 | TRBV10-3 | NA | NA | CAISESGGRAGEQYF | TGTGCCATCAGTGAGTCTGGGGGAAGAGCCGGCGAGCAGTACTTC
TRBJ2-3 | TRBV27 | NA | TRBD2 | CASSHRTSGRAGDTQYF | TGTGCCAGCAGCCATCGGACTAGTGGGAGGGCCGGAGATACGCAGTATTTT
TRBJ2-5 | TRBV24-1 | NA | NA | CATSDRRTDQETQYF | TGTGCCACCAGTGATCGAAGGACGGATCAAGAGACCCAGTACTTC
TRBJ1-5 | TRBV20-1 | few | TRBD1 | CSASAGQVSQPQHF | TGCAGTGCTAGCGCGGGACAGGTTTCCCAGCCCCAGCATTTT
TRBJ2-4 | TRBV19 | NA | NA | CASSIDPSGRNIQYF | TGTGCCAGTAGTATAGATCCATCCGGGCGAAACATTCAGTACTTC
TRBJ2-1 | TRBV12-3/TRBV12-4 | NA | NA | CASSFAGLQQDEQFF | TGTGCCAGCAGTTTCGCCGGACTACAGCAGGATGAGCAGTTCTTC
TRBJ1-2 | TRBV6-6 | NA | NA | CASSYSSPGTRNYGYTF | TGTGCCAGCAGTTACAGTTCCCCAGGGACCCGTAACTATGGCTACACCTTC
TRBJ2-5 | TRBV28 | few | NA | CASGAGGGLVVQYF | TGTGCCAGCGGGGCAGGAGGGGGCCTCGTTGTGCAGTACTTC
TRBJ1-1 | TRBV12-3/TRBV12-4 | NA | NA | CASTPRGNTEAFF | TGTGCCAGCACCCCACGTGGGAACACTGAAGCTTTCTTT
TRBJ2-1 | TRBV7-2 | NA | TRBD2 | CASSPNSGASGSNEQFF | TGTGCCAGCAGCCCCAATAGCGGGGCTAGCGGGAGTAATGAGCAGTTCTTC
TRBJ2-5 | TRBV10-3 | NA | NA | CAISDWGPGDQETQYF | TGTGCCATCAGTGATTGGGGGCCAGGCGATCAAGAGACCCAGTACTTC
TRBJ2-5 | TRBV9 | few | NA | CASSVGYRGRTQETQYF | TGTGCCAGCAGCGTAGGGTATAGGGGACGTACCCAAGAGACCCAGTACTTC
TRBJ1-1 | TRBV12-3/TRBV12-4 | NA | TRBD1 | CASSLRGRGTEAFF | TGTGCCAGCAGTTTAAGGGGCAGGGGGACTGAAGCTTTCTTT
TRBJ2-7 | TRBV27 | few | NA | CASSLTDGYEQYF | TGTGCCAGCAGTTTGACGGACGGCTACGAGCAGTACTTC
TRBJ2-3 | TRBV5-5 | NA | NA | CASSLDGMLTDTQYF | TGTGCCAGCAGCTTGGACGGGATGTTGACAGATACGCAGTATTTT
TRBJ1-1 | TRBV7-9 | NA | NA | CASSRGQSPTEAFF | TGTGCCAGCAGCCGGGGGCAGAGCCCAACTGAAGCTTTCTTT
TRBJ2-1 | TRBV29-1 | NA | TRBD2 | CSVDFQRTSGRYNEQFF | TGCAGCGTTGATTTCCAGAGGACTAGCGGGAGGTACAATGAGCAGTTCTTC
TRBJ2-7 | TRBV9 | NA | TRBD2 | CASSVALAGGPYEQYF | TGTGCCAGCAGCGTTGCCCTAGCGGGAGGACCCTACGAGCAGTACTTC
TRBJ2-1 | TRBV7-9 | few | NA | CASSFRAGTYNEQFF | TGTGCCAGCAGCTTTCGGGCGGGTACCTACAATGAGCAGTTCTTC
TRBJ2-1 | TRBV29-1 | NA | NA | CSVGRGANEQFF | TGCAGCGTGGGGAGGGGGGCCAATGAGCAGTTCTTC
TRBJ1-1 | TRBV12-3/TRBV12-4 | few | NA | CASSFGRSNTEAFF | TGTGCCAGCAGTTTCGGACGGTCGAACACTGAAGCTTTCTTT
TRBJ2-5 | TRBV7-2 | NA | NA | CASSPVVEGGTQYF | TGTGCCAGCAGCCCCGTGGTGGAGGGGGGGACCCAGTACTTC
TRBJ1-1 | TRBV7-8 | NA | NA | CASSHVKGESRNTEAFF | TGTGCCAGCAGCCACGTCAAAGGGGAATCTAGGAACACTGAAGCTTTCTTT
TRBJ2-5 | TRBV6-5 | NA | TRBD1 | CASSSQGPETQYF | TGTGCCAGCAGTTCACAGGGGCCAGAGACCCAGTACTTC
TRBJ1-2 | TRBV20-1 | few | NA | CSARNRDGRANYGYTF | TGCAGTGCTAGGAACCGGGACGGGAGGGCTAACTATGGCTACACCTTC
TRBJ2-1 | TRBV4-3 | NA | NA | CASSQDWPGPSYNEQFF | TGCGCCAGCAGCCAAGATTGGCCGGGACCTTCATACAATGAGCAGTTCTTC
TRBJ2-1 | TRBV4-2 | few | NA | CASSQINEQFF | TGTGCCAGCAGCCAAATCAATGAGCAGTTCTTC
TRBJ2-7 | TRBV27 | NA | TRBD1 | CASSATGGISYEQYF | TGTGCCAGCAGTGCAACAGGGGGTATTTCCTACGAGCAGTACTTC
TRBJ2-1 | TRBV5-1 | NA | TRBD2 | CASSVGLAGPLNEQFF | TGCGCCAGCAGCGTGGGACTAGCGGGTCCCCTCAATGAGCAGTTCTTC
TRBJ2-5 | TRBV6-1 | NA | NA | CASSEIARRPQETQYF | TGTGCCAGCAGTGAAATAGCGAGGAGGCCCCAAGAGACCCAGTACTTC
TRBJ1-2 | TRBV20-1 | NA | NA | CSAGYSTGFYGYTF | TGCAGTGCTGGGTACTCCACAGGGTTCTATGGCTACACCTTC
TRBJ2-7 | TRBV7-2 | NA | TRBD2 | CASSQLAGAPYEQYF | TGTGCCAGCAGCCAACTAGCGGGAGCGCCTTACGAGCAGTACTTC
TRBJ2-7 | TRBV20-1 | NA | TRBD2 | CSERLAGPYEQYF | TGCAGTGAGAGACTAGCGGGGCCCTACGAGCAGTACTTC
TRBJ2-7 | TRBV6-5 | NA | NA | CASSDGPAEKQYF | TGTGCCAGCAGTGATGGTCCCGCGGAGAAGCAGTACTTC
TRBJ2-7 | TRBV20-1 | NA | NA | CSAIRDSSYEQYF | TGCAGTGCCATCCGGGACTCTTCCTACGAGCAGTACTTC
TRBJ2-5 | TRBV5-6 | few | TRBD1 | CASSLTGGIETQYF | TGTGCCAGCAGCTTGACAGGGGGCATAGAGACCCAGTACTTC
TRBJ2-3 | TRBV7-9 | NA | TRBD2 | CASSPPSGRAWGDTQYF | TGTGCCAGCAGCCCACCCAGCGGGAGGGCCTGGGGAGATACGCAGTATTTT
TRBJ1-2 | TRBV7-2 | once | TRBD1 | CASSGNNRGLYGYTF | TGTGCCAGCAGCGGGAATAACAGGGGACTCTATGGCTACACCTTC
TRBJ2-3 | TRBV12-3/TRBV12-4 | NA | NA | CASSSHSSTDTQYF | TGTGCCAGCAGTTCTCACAGTAGCACAGATACGCAGTATTTT